This T cell receptor beta chain was observed in a study of PD-L1 blockade in urothelial cancer. Overall study: Atezolizumab therapy began for patients around 2014, dosed at 1,200 mg intravenously every 3 weeks. Prior chemotherapy in patients spanned 0 to 3 regimens.

CDR1 is SGHAT, CDR2 FQNNGV, per germline. The CDR3 runs 14 residues. V shed 4 bases, J shed 11 bases, and the junction held 13 bases outside the gene matches. Study results and caveats: Patients with durable benefit had greater blood expansion of tumor-associated TCR clones 3 weeks into treatment.

The table came from immunoSEQ multiplex PCR; TCRdb's copy has only in-frame clones and leaves some out. Here the sample spans approximately 100,000 clones, about nine tenths being singletons. Concerning this clone itself: Its antigen is unknown.

The specimen was PBMCs, collected around atezolizumab (anti-PD-L1) treatment. The rearrangement links TRBV11-2 to TRBJ1-1; 7 bases are a match to TRBD1. The TCR originated in an elderly woman with urothelial cancer. For the CDR3, the DNA is TGTGCCAGCAGCTCCAAACAGGGGCTGTTTGACGCTTTCTTT. It codes for CASSSKQGLFDAFF.